This TCR beta chain is drawn from a study of cytomegalovirus exposure and HLA in healthy donors. PCR employed 60 Vbeta and 13 Jbeta primers. Method: immunoSEQ multiplex PCR; TCRdb's copy keeps in-frame clones and lacks some. This table holds 90,000 to 150,000 clones, about 73% found once. Study-level findings and limits: Reports state that TCR beta sequences accurately predicted most subjects' HLA-A and HLA-B alleles. Researchers reported that a few CMV-associated chains were confirmed in vitro as CMV antigen-specific. Reportedly, a later analysis found an Asian-associated ancestry cluster had fewer N-insertions than the roughly 700-donor mean.

As regards this clone: Its antigen remains unidentified.

The CDR3 is 16 residues long. With 3 bases clipped from V and 4 bases from J, the junction kept 10 bases outside the gene matches. Germline CDR1 reads SGHTA; CDR2 reads FQGNSA. This clonotype was obtained from a woman under 40 in good health and CMV-seropositive. The chain carries TRBV7-2 and TRBJ2-7; 9 bases align to TRBD2. The specimen sequenced was PBMCs. The CDR3: CASSFPQSSGGYEQYF. Here the CDR3 DNA reads TGTGCCAGCAGCTTTCCCCAGTCAAGCGGGGGGTACGAGCAGTACTTC. Variable domain in full (rest from reference TRBV7-2 and TRBJ2-7): GAGVSQSPSNKVTEKGKDVELRCDPISGHTALYWYRQSLGQGLEFLIYFQGNSAPDKSGLPSDRFSAERTGGSVSTLTIQRTQQEDSAVYLCASSFPQSSGGYEQYFGPGTRLTVT.